This T cell receptor (beta chain) was observed in a study of molecular identifiers for immune sequencing clone quantification. As for the study in general: In replicates, RNA from roughly 20,000 or 100,000 naive CD8 cells was split five ways, four sequenced.

Each CDR3 protein is one row after TCRdb ran MiXCR on the PCR reads. The sample lists nearly 650,000 distinct CDR3 sequences; about 25% were seen once. The TCR sequence derives from a human donor in good health. Some libraries in this study had Jurkat cell RNA spiked in. Sequencing used naive CD8+ T cells from blood, with Jurkat cell RNA spiked in. Described subset: FACS-sorted CD8+CD4-CCR7+CD45RA+ naive T cells.

The CDR3 here is CASSQRTVGPEAFF. As DNA, the CDR3 is TGCGCCAGCAGCCAAAGGACAGTCGGGCCTGAAGCTTTCTTT. The chain uses TRBV4-1 and TRBJ1-1, with D tentatively TRBD1 (6 bases). The CDR3 sequence is 14 residues long. V dropped 2 bases and J dropped 6 bases, with 13 bases sitting between them. In germline, CDR1 is MGHRA, CDR2 YSYEKL.